What follows describes a single T cell receptor (beta chain). Trimming took off 3 bases at V and 6 bases at J, with 15 bases between the two ends. Germline CDR1 and CDR2: SGHTA and FQGNSA. The CDR3 sequence is 14 residues long. These data belong to a study of OX40 agonist ivuxolimab in advanced cancers. Clones were read by immunoSEQ multiplex PCR, and TCRdb kept only the in-frame ones, dropping some. Among 65,000 to 95,000 clones listed, 91% were seen once. This TCR was recovered from an adult with an advanced solid tumor such as melanoma, head and neck, liver or kidney cancer. The material was CD4+ or CD8+ T cells sorted from blood, obtained in a trial of the OX40 agonist ivuxolimab. The rearrangement uses TRBV7-2 and TRBJ2-7, with D possibly matching TRBD1 (5 bases). CDR3 residues: CASSFWAGQGEQYF. Written as DNA, the CDR3 is TGTGCCAGCAGCTTCTGGGCAGGGCAAGGCGAGCAGTACTTC.